Reported below is one T cell receptor beta chain. Treatment: some 20 received Ad26.COV2.S at low or high dose, single or two shots; about five received placebo; per-sample allocation not given. Specimen acquisition occurred on day 63 following the initial vaccine or placebo injection. This entry is derived from a study of Ad26.COV2.S vaccination and SARS-CoV-2 variants. Trimming took 8 bases from V and 4 from J, leaving 14 bases between them. The CDR3 extends over 14 amino acids. CDR1 SNHLY and CDR2 FYNNEI come from the germline V gene. Some clones are missing from TCRdb's copy, which holds only in-frame ones; the method was immunoSEQ multiplex PCR. The repertoire holds over 450,000 clones, 89% seen once, with more than 1.5% in the top ten.

The material was peripheral blood, obtained in a trial of Ad26.COV2.S vaccine versus placebo. V gene TRBV2 combines with J gene TRBJ2-2; TRBD2 is a possible D gene (5 bases). The receptor was derived from a person aged 18-65 years who received the Ad26.COV2.S COVID-19 vaccine or a placebo. As DNA, the CDR3 is TGTGCCAGCTGCTTACTAGTCTCCACCGGGGAGCTGTTTTTT. This sequence encodes CASCLLVSTGELFF.